The 18 T cell receptor beta chains in this list originate from one sample, sequenced in a study of blood T cell repertoires in COVID-19. Produced via immunoSEQ multiplex PCR; TCRdb's table is partial and in-frame only. The sample lists under 300,000 clones, roughly 81% occurring once. Sequencing was performed on peripheral blood. These receptors were obtained from a man over 45 with acute or convalescent COVID-19.

About this clone itself: The same CDR3 is also encoded by other DNA sequences in this sample. This chain uses TRBV19 with TRBJ1-1; 10 bases align to TRBD1. This CDR3 has 15 amino acids. Trimming at V came to 1 base and at J to 5 bases, leaving 4 bases not matched to a gene. Germline V gene sequence: CDR1 LNHDA, CDR2 SQIVND (reference sequence). In DNA form, the CDR3 reads TGTGCCAGTAGTATAGGGGGACAGGGGTGGACTGAAGCTTTCTTT. The encoded protein is CASSIGGQGWTEAFF. The variable domain in full, completed from reference TRBV19 and TRBJ1-1, reads DGGITQSPKYLFRKEGQNVTLSCEQNLNHDAMYWYRQDPGQGLRLIYYSQIVNDFQKGDIAEGYSVSREKKESFPLTVTSAQKNPTAFYLCASSIGGQGWTEAFFGQGTRLTVV.

The V gene is TRBV7-6, the J gene TRBJ2-1, with TRBD2 matching over 8 bases. CDR1 and CDR2 (germline): SGHVS, FNYEAQ. Trimming cost V 4 bases and J 5 bases; bases outside gene matches: 4. This CDR3 region has 14 residues. CDR3 DNA: TGTGCCAGCAGCTCAGCGGGAGCCAACAATGAGCAGTTCTTC. Its translation is CASSSAGANNEQFF.

The chain employs TRBV12-2 and TRBJ1-4; the DNA was not used to check the table's D call, TRBD1. TRBV12-2 is tagged as a pseudogene. This CDR3 region has 14 residues. CDR3 coding DNA: TGTGCAAGTCGTCCACAGGGTTTGGGTGAAAAACTGTTTTTT. It specifies CASRPQGLGEKLFF.

The chain links TRBV13 to TRBJ1-3; possibly TRBD1 for D (5 bases). The CDR3 extends over 13 amino acids. Trimming removed 7 bases from V and 0 bases from J, with 7 bases in between. Germline CDR1 and CDR2: PRHDT and FYEKMQ (reference sequence). CDR3 in amino acids: CASTQGSGNTIYF. CDR3 nucleotide sequence: TGTGCCAGCACCCAGGGCTCTGGAAACACCATATATTTT.

This clone was picked up a small number of times. The J gene is TRBJ2-7, the V gene TRBV28; perhaps TRBD2 as D (6 bases). This CDR3 has 15 residues. Between the trimmed V and J ends, which lost 4 bases and 3 bases, there was a span of 16 bases. The germline gives CDR1 MDHEN, CDR2 SYDVKM. The CDR3 bases are TGTGCCAGCAGTTCCCCTGGGGGGAGTGTCTACGAGCAGTACTTC. Amino acid sequence: CASSSPGGSVYEQYF. Filled out from reference TRBV28 and TRBJ2-7, the complete variable domain reads DVKVTQSSRYLVKRTGEKVFLECVQDMDHENMFWYRQDPGLGLRLIYFSYDVKMKEKGDIPEGYSVSREKKERFSLILESASTNQTSMYLCASSSPGGSVYEQYFGPGTRLTVT.

The genes are TRBV5-5 and TRBJ2-7; 8 bases align to TRBD2. The CDR3 spans 16 residues. The trim removed 5 bases at V and 3 bases at J, leaving 13 bases unmatched. Germline-derived CDR1 and CDR2 are SGHKS and YYEKEE (reference sequence). Here the CDR3 reads CASSFAGGPGSYEQYF. CDR3 nucleotide sequence: TGTGCCAGCAGTTTTGCGGGGGGTCCAGGGAGCTACGAGCAGTACTTC.

This chain links TRBV3-1 (or the pseudogene TRBV3-2) with TRBJ2-7; D possibly corresponds to TRBD1 (5 bases). Looked up from germline, CDR1 is LGHDT and CDR2 is YNNKEL (reference sequence). V shed 1 base and J shed 9 bases, with 10 bases lying between them. The CDR3 length is 12 residues. The CDR3 DNA sequence: TGTGCCAGCAGCCAAGGGGGCGTCGGGCAGTACTTC. Translated: CASSQGGVGQYF.

This clone was found a few times. The rearrangement uses TRBV5-1 and TRBJ2-2; a possible D gene is TRBD2 (5 bases). Germline CDR1 reads SGHRS; CDR2 reads YFSETQ. There are 15 residues in the CDR3. The ends were cut back, 2 bases at V and 7 bases at J, with 15 bases in the middle. CDR3 loop: CASSFTGPSGGELFF. For the CDR3, the DNA is TGCGCCAGCAGCTTTACCGGACCGAGCGGCGGGGAGCTGTTTTTT. The full variable domain, with the rest looked up from reference TRBV5-1 and TRBJ2-2, is KAGVTQTPRYLIKTRGQQVTLSCSPISGHRSVSWYQQTPGQGLQFLFEYFSETQRNKGNFPGRFSGRQFSNSRSEMNVSTLELGDSALYLCASSFTGPSGGELFFGEGSRLTVL.

The chain carries TRBV9 and TRBJ2-3, with TRBD1 identical over 8 bases. Trimming at V came to 2 bases and at J to 7 bases, leaving 12 bases not matched to a gene. Germline values: CDR1 SGDLS, CDR2 YYNGEE. The CDR3 is 16 amino acids. The CDR3 protein is CASSVGGRGQPYTQYF. The CDR3 DNA follows: TGTGCCAGCAGCGTTGGGGGCAGGGGGCAACCCTATACGCAGTATTTT.

The gene calls are TRBV19 and TRBJ1-1; D gene uncertain. The CDR3 covers 12 residues. Between the trimmed V and J ends, which lost 10 bases and 7 bases, there was a span of 16 bases. Germline V CDR1 and CDR2: LNHDA, SQIVND (reference sequence). DNA for the CDR3: TGTGCCACCGGAGATAACCAAGGTGAAGCTTTCTTT. Protein product: CATGDNQGEAFF.

This clone was picked up a small number of times. The chain recombines TRBV5-1 with TRBJ2-7, with D perhaps TRBD2 (6 bases). The V gene's germline CDR1 is SGHRS and CDR2 YFSETQ. The CDR3 is made up of 14 amino acids. V was trimmed by 2 bases and J by 0 bases, leaving 9 bases between them. The DNA for the CDR3 is TGCGCCAGCAGCTTTGCGGGGTCCTCCTACGAGCAGTACTTC. Its protein is CASSFAGSSYEQYF.

The gene calls are TRBV3-1 (or the pseudogene TRBV3-2) and TRBJ2-1; TRBD2 agrees at 10 bases. The CDR3 totals 14 residues. J lost 5 bases, V lost 6 bases, and 4 bases had no gene match. Per germline, CDR1 LGHDT and CDR2 YNNKEL (reference sequence). The CDR3 nucleotides are TGTGCCAGCAGAAGCGGGAGGGCCGACAATGAGCAGTTCTTC. Translation: CASRSGRADNEQFF.

The chain has TRBV2 and TRBJ1-2; 9 bases map to TRBD1. The CDR3 runs to 15 residues. Germline V CDR1 and CDR2: SNHLY, FYNNEI. The J segment lost 5 bases and the V segment lost 4 bases, leaving 8 bases of the junction unmatched. The CDR3 sequence: CASSVSTGGAYGYTF. As DNA, the CDR3 is TGTGCCAGCAGTGTAAGCACAGGGGGCGCTTATGGCTACACCTTC.

The chain employs TRBV7-3 and TRBJ1-1; 11 bases match TRBD1. The CDR3 spans 15 residues. The V gene end was trimmed by 2 bases and the J gene end by 4 bases; junction bases not matched to a gene: 3. Looked up from germline, CDR1 is SGHTA and CDR2 is FQGTGA. Written as DNA, the CDR3 is TGTGCCAGCAGCTTAGGACAGGGGGCTCTCACTGAAGCTTTCTTT. Encoded protein: CASSLGQGALTEAFF.

As concerns this clone: Within the sample, other DNA sequences also encode this same CDR3. V and J are TRBV19 and TRBJ2-7, with 11 nucleotides matching TRBD1. CDR1 and CDR2 from the germline V gene are LNHDA and SQIVND (reference sequence). Unmatched junction bases numbered 3, after V lost 4 bases and J lost 4 bases. This CDR3 has 14 amino acids. In DNA, the CDR3 is TGTGCCAGTAGTACCGGGACAGGGGGTTACGAGCAGTACTTC. It codes for CASSTGTGGYEQYF.

The chain couples TRBV20-1 to TRBJ1-2, with a tentative D call TRBD1 (5 bases). The V end was cut by 6 bases, the J end by 8 bases, with 10 bases between. This CDR3 spans 10 amino acids. Germline-derived CDR1 and CDR2 are DFQATT and SNEGSKA (reference sequence). CDR3 protein: CSAGAWGYTF. CDR3 coding DNA: TGCAGTGCAGGGGCTTGGGGCTACACCTTC.

The CDR3 spells CASSLAGDRAQETQYF. The CDR3 coding sequence is TGTGCCAGCAGCTTGGCTGGGGACAGGGCCCAAGAGACCCAGTACTTC. This chain uses TRBV5-4 with TRBJ2-5, with 9 bases lining up with TRBD1. This CDR3 region has 16 residues. V gave up 0 bases and J gave up 1 base; unmatched junction bases: 4. Per the germline V gene, CDR1 is SGHNT and CDR2 is YYREEE (reference sequence). Full variable domain (remainder filled in from reference TRBV5-4 and TRBJ2-5): ETGVTQSPTHLIKTRGQQVTLRCSSQSGHNTVSWYQQALGQGPQFIFQYYREEENGRGNFPPRFSGLQFPNYSSELNVNALELDDSALYLCASSLAGDRAQETQYFGPGTRLLVL.

V and J are TRBV9 and TRBJ1-2; 9 bases fit TRBD1. The CDR3 length is 13 residues. V lost 3 bases and J lost 7; bases outside the gene matches: 4. Germline V gene lookup returns CDR1 SGDLS and CDR2 YYNGEE. The CDR3, as DNA: TGTGCCAGCAGCGCGGGACAGGGTGGTGGCTACACCTTC. Its translation: CASSAGQGGGYTF.